These 29 T cell receptor beta chains were all obtained from the same sample, sequenced in a study of post-analysis software for immune sequencing data. Study-wide findings and caveats: Patients showed TRBV5-6, TRBV5-1 and TRBV20-1 among four to six TRBV segments more frequent than in controls.

For these TCRs, the target antigens are not known. The authors incorporated unique molecular identifiers into the TCR beta cDNA libraries. TCRdb reprocessed the PCR reads via MiXCR and lists one record per CDR3 protein. This sample has about 460,000 distinct CDR3 sequences; roughly 45% occur once, and the top ten carry about 12%. Sequenced material: blood. The receptors were sampled from a girl under 18 with multiple sclerosis.

The DNA of the CDR3 is TGCAGCGTGGTACGTGAGGACAGGGGTTATGAGCAGTACTTC. Translated: CSVVREDRGYEQYF. This chain joins TRBV29-1 and TRBJ2-5, with 9 bases fitting TRBD1. Germline loops: CDR1 SQVTM, CDR2 ANQGSEA. The trim removed 6 bases at V and 11 bases at J, leaving 16 bases unmatched. The CDR3 sequence is 14 residues long.

The chain uses TRBV5-1 and TRBJ1-5; D possibly corresponds to TRBD1 (6 bases). The germline gives CDR1 SGHRS, CDR2 YFSETQ. The CDR3 consists of 14 residues. Trimming removed 2 bases from V and 5 bases from J, with 11 bases in between. The CDR3 nucleotides are TGCGCCAGCAGCTTAACAGGGTTAGATCAGCCCCAGCATTTT. This translates into CASSLTGLDQPQHF. Drawing the rest from reference TRBV5-1 and TRBJ1-5, the complete variable domain is KAGVTQTPRYLIKTRGQQVTLSCSPISGHRSVSWYQQTPGQGLQFLFEYFSETQRNKGNFPGRFSGRQFSNSRSEMNVSTLELGDSALYLCASSLTGLDQPQHFGDGTRLSIL.

A remark on this clonotype: This clone may be a read error of a much larger clone one base away. V gene TRBV29-1 combines with J gene TRBJ2-1; D is ambiguous. The V gene lost 1 base and the J gene lost 13 bases, with 23 bases spanning the gap. In germline, CDR1 is SQVTM, CDR2 ANQGSEA. The CDR3 runs to 15 residues. CDR3 sequence: CSVEGKTPREETQFF. Here the CDR3 DNA reads TGCAGCGTTGAAGGAAAGACTCCACGTGAAGAGACCCAGTTCTTC.

The chain combines TRBV6-2 or TRBV6-3 with TRBJ2-3; D possibly corresponds to TRBD2 (6 bases). Germline CDR1 MNHEY, CDR2 SVGEGT. The CDR3 has 13 amino acids. Trimming left V 2 bases short and J 5 bases short, with 8 bases between. CDR3 in DNA: TGTGCCAGCAGTTACGGAGCGGGAGATACGCAGTATTTT. It yields the protein CASSYGAGDTQYF.

The CDR3 here is CASSLGTTTGNEQFF. CDR3 nucleotides: TGTGCCAGCAGCTTAGGAACGACGACGGGGAATGAGCAGTTCTTC. V and J are TRBV7-9 and TRBJ2-1; D perhaps matches TRBD2 (5 bases). The CDR3 has 15 amino acids. CDR1 and CDR2 (germline): SEHNR, FQNEAQ (reference sequence). Trimming stripped 1 base from V and 7 bases from J, with 14 bases between.

This clonotype was seen more than once but under ten times. J is TRBJ2-3 and V is TRBV28; TRBD2 aligns across 12 bases. The CDR3 length is 14 residues. From germline, CDR1 is MDHEN and CDR2 SYDVKM. The V and J ends lost 10 bases and 4 bases, in that order; junction bases with no gene match: 6. The CDR3 DNA reads as TGTGCCACCGGACTAGCGGGAATCGCAGATACGCAGTATTTT. As protein: CATGLAGIADTQYF.

This clonotype was detected only a few times. The genes are TRBV7-8 and TRBJ2-7, with TRBD2 identical over 9 bases. Unmatched junction bases numbered 6, after V lost 2 bases and J lost 4 bases. Looked up from germline, CDR1 is SGHVS and CDR2 is FQNEAQ. The CDR3 sequence is 15 residues long. CDR3 in DNA: TGTGCCAGCAGCTTACAAGCGGGAGGTCCGTACGAGCAGTACTTC. Residues: CASSLQAGGPYEQYF.

This clonotype was detected once. The rearrangement links TRBV5-6 to TRBJ1-2; no definite D call. The germline V and J ends were trimmed by 4 bases and 1 base, with 11 bases remaining between them. The CDR3 spans 14 residues. The germline V gene has CDR1 SGHDT and CDR2 YYEEEE. The DNA of the CDR3 is TGTGCCAGCAGCCCGCGGAACGGTAACTATGGCTACACCTTC. This gives the protein CASSPRNGNYGYTF.

This clonotype has more than one count but fewer than ten. This chain links TRBV20-1 with TRBJ2-1; D is undetermined. The CDR3 contains 11 residues. Germline V gene lookup returns CDR1 DFQATT and CDR2 SNEGSKA (reference sequence). V dropped 5 bases and J dropped 9 bases, with 11 bases sitting between them. CDR3 coding DNA: TGCAGTGCTCCTACGGCCCCTGAGCAGTTCTTC. It translates to CSAPTAPEQFF.

This clonotype showed up just a few times. The CDR3 DNA is TGTGCCAGCATCTGGGGCGAGGGGGAGACCCAGTACTTC. Encoded protein: CASIWGEGETQYF. The chain uses TRBV12-3 or TRBV12-4 and TRBJ2-5; D may be TRBD1 or TRBD2 (5 bases each). The CDR3 spans 13 residues. Trimming stripped 7 bases from V and 5 bases from J, with 14 bases between.

The gene calls are TRBV29-1 and TRBJ1-2; D ambiguous. The germline CDR1 and CDR2 sequences are SQVTM and ANQGSEA. This CDR3 is 11 amino acids long. Trimming shortened V by 4 bases and J by 4 bases, and 7 bases separated the two germline ends. CDR3 amino acids: CSVGDSYGYTF. Written as DNA, the CDR3 is TGCAGCGTTGGGGATAGCTATGGCTACACCTTC.

V is TRBV7-8 and J is TRBJ2-3; D may be TRBD2 (6 bases). Germline CDR1 reads SGHVS; CDR2 reads FQNEAQ. The CDR3 sequence is 14 residues long. V was pared by 4 bases and J by 5 bases, with 13 bases between. CDR3 sequence: CASSSMDYLDTQYF. The CDR3 region has the DNA TGTGCCAGCAGCTCAATGGACTACTTAGATACGCAGTATTTT.

The chain employs TRBV5-1 and TRBJ1-2; TRBD1 matches at 12 bases. The CDR3 runs to 18 residues. Germline V CDR1 and CDR2: SGHRS, YFSETQ. The V segment lost 4 bases and the J segment 4 bases; nucleotides outside the gene matches: 14. CDR3 nucleotides: TGCGCCAGCAGCCGGATTCCGGGACAGGGGGCGCAGGGCTATGGCTACACCTTC. Residues: CASSRIPGQGAQGYGYTF.

The chain uses TRBV7-2 and TRBJ2-5; D is unresolved. The J call may be wrong; the DNA end is better matched by TRBJ2-7. Looked up from germline, CDR1 is SGHTA and CDR2 is FQGNSA. This CDR3 has 14 amino acids. CDR3: CASSLSTHHDEQYF. The CDR3 nucleotides read TGTGCCAGCAGCTTATCAACCCATCACGACGAGCAGTACTTC.

In its sample, this clonotype was seen a few times. The rearrangement uses TRBV4-3 and TRBJ2-7; 8 bases agree with TRBD2. V was clipped by 4 bases and J by 0 bases; unmatched bases: 5. Germline V gives CDR1 LGHNA, CDR2 YSLEER. The CDR3 has 15 residues. Here the CDR3 reads CASSPGRGASYEQYF. CDR3 nucleotides: TGCGCCAGCAGCCCCGGGCGGGGGGCCTCCTACGAGCAGTACTTC.

This rearrangement joins TRBV27 to TRBJ2-3; no definite D call. This CDR3 comprises 14 residues. Trimming shortened V by 6 bases and J by 1 base, and 11 bases separated the two germline ends. Germline V gives CDR1 MNHEY, CDR2 SMNVEV (reference sequence). The CDR3 nucleotides are TGTGCCAGCAGCCCGTACGGCGGCACAGATACGCAGTATTTT. It codes for CASSPYGGTDTQYF.

The chain uses TRBV29-1 and TRBJ2-3; D is ambiguous. Trimming removed 7 bases at V and 5 bases at J, with 13 bases between. CDR3 length equals 12 residues. Germline assignment: CDR1 SQVTM and CDR2 ANQGSEA. The CDR3 loop reads CSAFGAKDTQYF. For the CDR3, the DNA is TGCAGCGCCTTTGGTGCGAAAGATACGCAGTATTTT.

The gene calls are TRBV11-3 and TRBJ2-5; tentatively, D is TRBD2 (6 bases). The CDR3 runs to 13 residues. Trimming cost V 5 bases and J 5 bases, with 12 bases left between them. CDR1 is SGHNT, CDR2 YENEEA, per germline. The CDR3 spells CASSLGSRETQYF. The CDR3 coding sequence is TGTGCCAGCAGCCTCGGGAGTCGGGAGACCCAGTACTTC.

This clonotype was recorded a few times. This rearrangement joins TRBV29-1 to TRBJ2-7; D possibly corresponds to TRBD2 (5 bases). Germline CDR1 reads SQVTM; CDR2 reads ANQGSEA. Trimming took off 6 bases at V and 3 bases at J, with 12 bases between the two ends. This CDR3 spans 12 amino acids. CDR3 DNA: TGCAGCGTCGGAGGTACTGGCTACGAGCAGTACTTC. Amino acid sequence: CSVGGTGYEQYF.

The genes are TRBV9 and TRBJ2-3; 10 bases match TRBD2. The junction had 20 bases not matched to a gene; V was cut back by 10 bases and J by 6 bases. The CDR3 is 17 amino acids. CDR1 and CDR2 from the germline V gene are SGDLS and YYNGEE. CDR3 sequence reads: CASRGAGTSGTVDTQYF. The CDR3, as DNA: TGTGCCTCAAGGGGGGCTGGTACTAGCGGGACGGTGGATACGCAGTATTTT.

The genes are TRBV7-2 and TRBJ2-1; 12 bases align to TRBD2. There are 16 residues in the CDR3. V lost 4 bases and J lost 8; bases outside the gene matches: 9. Germline V CDR1 and CDR2: SGHTA, FQGNSA. CDR3 sequence: CASSSTSGSWVYEQFF. The CDR3 DNA reads TGTGCCAGCAGCTCGACTAGCGGGAGTTGGGTGTATGAGCAGTTCTTC.

This chain links TRBV29-1 with TRBJ1-5; D gene uncertain. Germline lookup yields CDR1 SQVTM and CDR2 ANQGSEA. V was shortened by 4 bases and J by 0 bases, with 13 bases between the two germline ends. The CDR3 is 15 residues long. The CDR3 nucleotides are TGCAGCGTTGTTTTTGGCGGTTATAGCAATCAGCCCCAGCATTTT. This codes for CSVVFGGYSNQPQHF.

This clonotype was observed a handful of times. V and J are TRBV29-1 and TRBJ2-7; TRBD2 agrees at 9 bases. The germline V gene has CDR1 SQVTM and CDR2 ANQGSEA. The CDR3 extends over 15 amino acids. The ends lost 6 bases at V and 3 bases at J; junction bases unmatched: 12. In nucleotides, the CDR3 is TGCAGCGTCCCGACCGAGGGTAGCGGGGGCTACGAGCAGTACTTC. It codes for CSVPTEGSGGYEQYF.

The V call is TRBV7-2, the J call TRBJ2-3, with D uncertain. The length of the CDR3 is 13 residues. V was pared by 5 bases and J by 0 bases, with 6 bases between. Germline V CDR1 and CDR2: SGHTA, FQGNSA. The CDR3 DNA sequence: TGTGCCAGCAGCGCTAGGAGCACAGATACGCAGTATTTT. Its translation is CASSARSTDTQYF.

This chain joins TRBV12-3 or TRBV12-4 and TRBJ2-6, with a tentative D call TRBD1 (5 bases). The V end lost 0 bases, the J end lost 0 bases, and 12 bases lay between the germline ends. This CDR3 has 18 residues. Written as DNA, the CDR3 is TGTGCCAGCAGTTTAGCGGGCAGGGATCTCTCTGGGGCCAACGTCCTGACTTTC. This sequence encodes CASSLAGRDLSGANVLTF.

This clonotype has a handful of counts. The chain employs TRBV3-1 and TRBJ2-7; 10 bases map to TRBD2. Trimming took 0 bases from V and 4 from J; bases not matched to a gene: 6. The germline CDR1 and CDR2 sequences are LGHDT and YNNKEL (reference sequence). The CDR3 contains 16 residues. In DNA, the CDR3 is TGTGCCAGCAGCCAAGATATGACTAGCGGGTTTTACGAGCAGTACTTC. It translates to CASSQDMTSGFYEQYF.

The chain employs TRBV10-3 and TRBJ2-5; D possibly corresponds to TRBD2 (6 bases). Trimming stripped 11 bases from V and 4 bases from J, with 26 bases between. Germline CDR1 reads ENHRY; CDR2 reads SYGVKD. This CDR3 is 16 amino acids long. CDR3 in amino acids: CAAAPLVSPGGETQYF. In nucleotides, the CDR3 is TGTGCCGCAGCGCCTTTAGTGAGCCCCGGGGGAGAGACCCAGTACTTC.

This clonotype was recorded only once. This chain links TRBV20-1 with TRBJ2-3; D is possibly TRBD1 or TRBD2 (5 bases each). Germline lookup yields CDR1 DFQATT and CDR2 SNEGSKA (reference sequence). Trimming removed 6 bases from V and 4 bases from J, with 11 bases in between. The CDR3 consists of 12 residues. The CDR3 coding sequence is TGCAGTGCGGACGGGACGGCAGATACGCAGTATTTT. Translated: CSADGTADTQYF.

V is TRBV20-1 and J is TRBJ1-5; D gene uncertain. The germline V gene encodes CDR1 DFQATT and CDR2 SNEGSKA (reference sequence). With 6 bases removed from V and 2 bases from J, the gap between germline ends came to 17 bases. The CDR3 consists of 15 residues. The CDR3 spells CSARQSGVGNQPQHF. CDR3 sequence (DNA): TGCAGTGCGCGCCAGAGTGGTGTTGGCAATCAGCCCCAGCATTTT.